Listed below are T cell receptor beta chains from one sample, sequenced in a study of shared clonotypes between healthy human individuals. Only in-frame clones appear in the TCRdb table, and some are missing; sequencing was by immunoSEQ multiplex PCR. Of about 1 million clones in the sample, more than 60% are singletons; the top ten hold approximately 1.5%. Sequencing was done on a sample of memory CD4+ T cells sorted from blood. The receptors were gathered from a young man in good health. Both conserved end residues are part of each CDR3. A D gene is named only where the DNA matches it firmly. Size is stated for part of the rows, as once, few or many counts, or as a class when the clone is expanded.

v_gene	j_gene	d_gene	abundance	CDR3nt	CDR3aa
TRBV19	TRBJ1-3	.	.	TGTGCCAGTAGTATGGCTTCTGGAAACACCATATATTTT	CASSMASGNTIYF
TRBV5-6	TRBJ2-4	TRBD1	few	TGTGCCAGCAGCCCCGGGACAGCTAAAAACATTCAGTACTTC	CASSPGTAKNIQYF
TRBV5-1	TRBJ2-2	.	.	TGCGCCAGCAGCCGCCTTAGTCCCGGGGAGCTGTTTTTT	CASSRLSPGELFF
TRBV10-1	TRBJ2-1	.	.	TGCGCCAGCAGCGCGCCCGGACATACGGATGAGCAGTTCTTC	CASSAPGHTDEQFF
TRBV30	TRBJ2-1	.	.	TGTGCCTGGAGGACGGGTAGGGGATTTGGGAATGAGCAGTTCTTC	CAWRTGRGFGNEQFF
TRBV19	TRBJ2-1	.	.	TGTGCCAGTACTGATAGGTCCTACAATGAGCAGTTCTTC	CASTDRSYNEQFF
TRBV7-2	TRBJ2-7	TRBD1	.	TGTGCCAGCAGCAGGGACAGGTCCGTCTACGAGCAGTACTTC	CASSRDRSVYEQYF
TRBV4-3	TRBJ2-5	TRBD2	.	TGCGCCAGCAGCCAAGTCGGTGCTAGCGGGAGACAAGAGACCCAGTACTTC	CASSQVGASGRQETQYF
TRBV5-1	TRBJ2-6	.	.	TGCGCCAGCAGCTTGGAACAGGGCCTCAACGTCCTGACTTTC	CASSLEQGLNVLTF
TRBV30	TRBJ1-2	.	.	TGTGCCTGGAGCCCTCAGGGGCACTATGGCTACACCTTC	CAWSPQGHYGYTF
TRBV27	TRBJ2-1	TRBD2	.	TGTGCCAGCAGTTCAACAGGACTAGCGGGGCATTCGGGCAATGAGCAGTTCTTC	CASSSTGLAGHSGNEQFF
TRBV30	TRBJ1-2	.	.	TGTGCCTGGAATTCGGTGAGAGGGACGAGCTACACCTTC	CAWNSVRGTSYTF
TRBV5-1	TRBJ2-7	.	.	TGCGCCAGCAGCTTGCGGGGCGGGGGCTCTTACGAGCAGTACTTC	CASSLRGGGSYEQYF
TRBV25-1	TRBJ2-1	.	.	TGTGCCAGCAGACCCTCGAGGAGCCACCCTCGATACAATGAGCAGTTCTTC	CASRPSRSHPRYNEQFF
TRBV15	TRBJ1-1	TRBD1	.	TGTGCCACCAGCTCAGACCCGGACAGGGGGGTACTGAACACTGAAGCTTTCTTT	CATSSDPDRGVLNTEAFF
TRBV6-1	TRBJ2-3	TRBD1	.	TGTGCCAGCAGTGCTTTGACAGGGAGCACAGATACGCAGTATTTT	CASSALTGSTDTQYF
TRBV2	TRBJ2-1	TRBD1	few	TGTGCCAGCAGGGTGGGACAGGGGGCGGCCGATGAGCAGTTCTTC	CASRVGQGAADEQFF
TRBV11-1	TRBJ1-4	.	.	TGTGCCAGCAGCGCGAGAGGGATTAATGAAAAACTGTTTTTT	CASSARGINEKLFF
TRBV7-9	TRBJ2-5	.	.	TGTGCCAGCAGCGGACGAGGAGAGACCCAGTACTTC	CASSGRGETQYF
TRBV2	TRBJ1-5	TRBD1	.	TGTGCCAGCAGTGGACGGGGACAGGGGGCTGGTCAGCCCCAGCATTTT	CASSGRGQGAGQPQHF
TRBV5-1	TRBJ2-3	.	.	TGCGCCAGCAGCGATTTCATAACAGGGTTGGGCACAGATACGCAGTATTTT	CASSDFITGLGTDTQYF
TRBV11-2	TRBJ2-2	.	.	TGTGCCAGCAGCTCCCCAGGGGACACCGGGGAGCTGTTTTTT	CASSSPGDTGELFF
TRBV5-5	TRBJ2-5	.	.	TGTGCCAGCAGCCGAGGTTACCAAGAGACCCAGTACTTC	CASSRGYQETQYF
TRBV7-6	TRBJ2-3	TRBD2	.	TGTGCCAGCAGCTTAGCCGGAGGTGGGGGACTAGCGGGGAGTCGGGATACGCAGTATTTT	CASSLAGGGGLAGSRDTQYF